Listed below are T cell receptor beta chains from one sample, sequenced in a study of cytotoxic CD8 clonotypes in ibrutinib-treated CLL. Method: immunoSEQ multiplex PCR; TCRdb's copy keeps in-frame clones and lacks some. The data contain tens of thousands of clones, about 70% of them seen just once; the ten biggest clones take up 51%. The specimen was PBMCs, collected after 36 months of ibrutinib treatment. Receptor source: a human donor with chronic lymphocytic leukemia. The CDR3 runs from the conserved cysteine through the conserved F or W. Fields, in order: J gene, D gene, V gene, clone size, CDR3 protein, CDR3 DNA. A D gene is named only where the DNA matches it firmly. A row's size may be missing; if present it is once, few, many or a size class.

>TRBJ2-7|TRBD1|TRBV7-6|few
CASSLATGQGYEQYF
TGTGCCAGCAGCTTAGCGACGGGACAGGGCTACGAGCAGTACTTC
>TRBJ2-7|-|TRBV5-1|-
CASSGQTSYEQYF
TGCGCCAGCAGCGGGCAGACCTCCTACGAGCAGTACTTC
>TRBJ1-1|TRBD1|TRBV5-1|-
CASSKTTGTNTEAFF
TGCGCCAGCAGTAAGACGACAGGGACGAACACTGAAGCTTTCTTT
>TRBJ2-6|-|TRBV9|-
CASSVVGYGANVLTF
TGTGCCAGCAGCGTCGTCGGATATGGGGCCAACGTCCTGACTTTC
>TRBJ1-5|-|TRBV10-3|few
CAISDAWDSNQPQHF
TGTGCCATCAGTGATGCCTGGGACAGCAATCAGCCCCAGCATTTT
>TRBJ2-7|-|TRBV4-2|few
CASSQEHINYEQYF
TGTGCCAGCAGCCAAGAACACATCAACTACGAGCAGTACTTC
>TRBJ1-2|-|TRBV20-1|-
CSARDWAGYTF
TGCAGTGCTAGAGACTGGGCTGGCTACACCTTC
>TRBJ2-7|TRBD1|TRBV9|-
CASSDRDRGSEQYF
TGTGCCAGCAGCGACCGGGACAGGGGTTCCGAGCAGTACTTC
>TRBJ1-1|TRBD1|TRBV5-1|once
CASSPQGRTEAFF
TGCGCCAGCAGCCCACAGGGGAGGACTGAAGCTTTCTTT
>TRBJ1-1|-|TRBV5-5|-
CASSLKPDRTTEAFF
TGTGCCAGCAGCCTGAAGCCCGACAGGACGACTGAAGCTTTCTTT
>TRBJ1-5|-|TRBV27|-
CASSPTASFNQPQHF
TGTGCCAGCAGCCCGACGGCAAGCTTTAATCAGCCCCAGCATTTT
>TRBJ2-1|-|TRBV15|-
CATSMRKGYNEQFF
TGTGCCACCAGCATGAGAAAGGGATACAATGAGCAGTTCTTC
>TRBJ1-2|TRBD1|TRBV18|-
CASSRDRDRYGYTF
TGTGCCAGCTCTCGGGACAGAGATCGGTATGGCTACACCTTC
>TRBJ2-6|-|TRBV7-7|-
CASSKSPSGANVLTF
TGTGCCAGCAGCAAGAGTCCTTCTGGGGCCAACGTCCTGACTTTC
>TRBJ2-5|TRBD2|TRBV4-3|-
CASSHYTSGGAWETQYF
TGCGCCAGCAGCCACTACACTAGCGGGGGGGCATGGGAGACCCAGTACTTC
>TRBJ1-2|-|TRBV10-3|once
CAISESRGNNYGYTF
TGTGCCATCAGTGAGTCCAGGGGCAACAACTATGGCTACACCTTC
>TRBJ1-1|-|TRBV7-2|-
CASSLRQGPEAFF
TGTGCCAGCAGCTTGAGGCAGGGCCCTGAAGCTTTCTTT
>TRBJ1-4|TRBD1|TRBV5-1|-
CASSLVGTGDEKLFF
TGCGCCAGCAGCTTGGTAGGGACAGGGGATGAAAAACTGTTTTTT
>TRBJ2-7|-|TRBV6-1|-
CASSENPHLYEQYF
TGTGCCAGCAGTGAAAACCCGCATCTCTACGAGCAGTACTTC
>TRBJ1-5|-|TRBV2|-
CASSDVGERSQPQHF
TGTGCCAGCAGTGACGTCGGGGAGCGGAGTCAGCCCCAGCATTTT
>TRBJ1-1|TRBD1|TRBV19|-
CASSIATGKTEAFF
TGTGCCAGTAGTATAGCGACAGGGAAGACTGAAGCTTTCTTT
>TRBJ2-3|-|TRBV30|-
CAWSKGTQYF
TGTGCCTGGAGTAAAGGTACGCAGTATTTT
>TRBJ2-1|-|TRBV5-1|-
CASSAGIPYNEQFF
TGCGCCAGCAGCGCTGGTATCCCCTACAATGAGCAGTTCTTC
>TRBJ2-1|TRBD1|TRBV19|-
CASSMDRSSYNEQFF
TGTGCCAGTAGTATGGACAGGAGCTCCTACAATGAGCAGTTCTTC
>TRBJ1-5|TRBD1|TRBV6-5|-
CASSRTGTNQPQHF
TGTGCCAGCAGTCGGACAGGGACGAATCAGCCCCAGCATTTT
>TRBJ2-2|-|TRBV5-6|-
CASSPLAPGELFF
TGTGCCAGCAGCCCACTAGCCCCCGGGGAGCTGTTTTTT
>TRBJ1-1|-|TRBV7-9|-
CASSLGIARGNTEAFF
TGTGCCAGCAGCTTAGGCATCGCGCGGGGGAACACTGAAGCTTTCTTT
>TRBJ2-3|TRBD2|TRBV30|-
CAWSSPLSGLAASTDTQYF
TGTGCCTGGAGTTCCCCTCTATCGGGACTAGCGGCTAGCACAGATACGCAGTATTTT
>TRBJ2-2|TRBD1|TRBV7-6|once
CASSWGQGGTGELFF
TGTGCCAGCAGCTGGGGACAGGGGGGCACCGGGGAGCTGTTTTTT
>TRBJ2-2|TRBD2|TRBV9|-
CASSLSLAGGLPGTGELFF
TGTGCCAGCAGCTTATCACTAGCGGGGGGCCTCCCAGGAACCGGGGAGCTGTTTTTT
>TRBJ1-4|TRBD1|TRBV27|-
CASRLGQGDKLFF
TGTGCCAGCAGACTGGGACAGGGCGACAAACTGTTTTTT
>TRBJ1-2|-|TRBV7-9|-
CASSLVGADLGGYTF
TGTGCCAGCAGCTTAGTAGGGGCGGACTTAGGCGGCTACACCTTC
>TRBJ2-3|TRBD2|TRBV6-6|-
CASSIAGGHDTQYF
TGTGCCAGCAGTATAGCGGGGGGGCATGATACGCAGTATTTT
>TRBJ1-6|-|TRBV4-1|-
CASSREGGQNSPLHF
TGCGCCAGCAGCCGAGAGGGCGGGCAAAATTCACCCCTCCACTTT
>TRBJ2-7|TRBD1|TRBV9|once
CASSSPGGTSSYEQYF
TGTGCCAGCAGTTCCCCAGGGGGAACGAGCTCCTACGAGCAGTACTTC
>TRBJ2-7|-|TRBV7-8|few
CASSLVTLSEQYF
TGTGCCAGCAGCTTAGTTACCCTATCCGAGCAGTACTTC
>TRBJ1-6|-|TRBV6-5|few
CASSYSATGINSPLHF
TGTGCCAGCAGTTACTCGGCGACAGGAATTAATTCACCCCTCCACTTT
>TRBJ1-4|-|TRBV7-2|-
CASSLVGEKLFF
TGTGCCAGCAGCTTAGTGGGTGAAAAACTGTTTTTT
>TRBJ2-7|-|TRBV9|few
CASSVLDSSYEQYF
TGTGCCAGCAGCGTACTGGACAGCTCCTACGAGCAGTACTTC
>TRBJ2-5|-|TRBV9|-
CASSVGVGLNQETQYF
TGTGCCAGCAGCGTAGGAGTAGGTTTAAACCAAGAGACCCAGTACTTC
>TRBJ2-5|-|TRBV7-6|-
CASSLPSSETQYF
TGTGCCAGCAGCTTGCCTAGTTCGGAGACCCAGTACTTC